Listed below are T cell receptor beta chains from one sample, sequenced in a study of human T cells and chemical hapten exposure. TCRdb used MiXCR to reprocess the RACE reads, holding one entry per CDR3 protein. The data hold tens of thousands of distinct CDR3 sequences, with 9.5% observed a single time. This specimen was whole blood, taken in connection with sensitization to the hapten diphenylcyclopropenone (DPC). The receptor source for this set is a man over 45 with alopecia areata. Some clones in this sample may be carry-over from other donors' samples. Each CDR3 is given with its conserved first and last residue. A D gene is named only where the DNA matches it firmly. Size is stated for part of the rows, as once, few or many counts, or as a class when the clone is expanded.

TGCGCCAGCAGCCTTAAATTGACGGATTGGAACACCGGGGAGCTGTTTTTT	CASSLKLTDWNTGELFF	NA	TRBJ2-2	TRBV4-1	NA
TGTGCCAGCACCGTACTAGCGGGACAGGTCGGGGAGCTGTTTTTT	CASTVLAGQVGELFF	many	TRBJ2-2	TRBV12-3/TRBV12-4	TRBD2
TGCAGTGCTAGATGGGCGAGGGCAGGGGGCTTACAGCCCCAGCATTTT	CSARWARAGGLQPQHF	NA	TRBJ1-5	TRBV20-1	TRBD1
TGCAGCGTTGAAGGTTCAGGGGGAGGCACAGATACGCAGTATTTT	CSVEGSGGGTDTQYF	few	TRBJ2-3	TRBV29-1	TRBD1
TGTGCCAGTAGGGGTAGCGGCCAAGAGACCCAGTACTTC	CASRGSGQETQYF	many	TRBJ2-5	TRBV19	NA
TGTGCCAGCAGTGATCGGGGAAACTTTTACGAGCAGTACTTC	CASSDRGNFYEQYF	NA	TRBJ2-7	TRBV2	NA
TGCGCCAGCAGCTTGGGGGGGAGTATGAACACTGAAGCTTTCTTT	CASSLGGSMNTEAFF	many	TRBJ1-1	TRBV5-1	NA
TGCAGCGTTGACGTTAGCGGGAGGACAGATACGCAGTATTTT	CSVDVSGRTDTQYF	NA	TRBJ2-3	TRBV29-1	TRBD2
TGTGCCATCAGTGAAGGACTAGCGGGAGTGGAGACCCAGTACTTC	CAISEGLAGVETQYF	many	TRBJ2-5	TRBV10-3	TRBD2
TGCGCCAGCAGCTTGGAGGGGTTCCCCGGGGAGCTGTTTTTT	CASSLEGFPGELFF	many	TRBJ2-2	TRBV5-1	NA
TGCAGCGCTACGCCAGGGGAAGGTTCGGCTTTCTTT	CSATPGEGSAFF	few	TRBJ1-1	TRBV29-1	NA
TGTGCCAGCAGTGACGTCCTAGCCGGAGATACGCAGTATTTT	CASSDVLAGDTQYF	NA	TRBJ2-3	TRBV2	NA
TGTGCCAGCAGTCAGACAGGTCGACTGATATCCTACGAGCAGTACTTC	CASSQTGRLISYEQYF	many	TRBJ2-7	TRBV5-5	NA
TGTGCCAGCAGGTACAGTCTTTCCTACAATGAGCAGTTCTTC	CASRYSLSYNEQFF	many	TRBJ2-1	TRBV28	NA